These 22 T cell receptor beta chains came from one sample sequenced in a study of human T cells and chemical hapten exposure. Using its own MiXCR run on the RACE reads, TCRdb lists one record per CDR3 protein. The profile shows some 200,000 distinct CDR3 sequences, about 31% of them singletons. Regarding time point: pre-sensitization, week 0. Treatment in this sample: therapeutic diphenylcyclopropenone sensitization with weekly scalp DPC. This specimen was whole blood, taken in connection with sensitization to the hapten diphenylcyclopropenone (DPC). These TCRs come from a woman aged 25 to 45 with alopecia areata. Some clones in this sample may be carry-over from other donors' samples.

This clonotype was seen more than once but under ten times. V is TRBV2 and J is TRBJ2-6, with unresolved D. There are 16 residues in the CDR3. Looked up from germline, CDR1 is SNHLY and CDR2 is FYNNEI. V was shortened by 10 bases and J by 2 bases, with 18 bases between the two germline ends. The CDR3 region has the DNA TGTGCCACCTTACCCAACTGGGTTACTGGGGCCAACGTCCTGACTTTC. Protein sequence: CATLPNWVTGANVLTF. Full variable domain (outside the CDR3, taken from reference TRBV2 and TRBJ2-6): EPEVTQTPSHQVTQMGQEVILRCVPISNHLYFYWYRQILGQKVEFLVSFYNNEISEKSEIFDDQFSVERPDGSNFTLKIRSTKLEDSAMYFCATLPNWVTGANVLTFGAGSRLTVL.

Points on this clonotype: The junction does not match germline at one end; this may be a read error. The rearrangement links TRBV6-1 to TRBJ2-5; unclear D gene. The CDR3 runs to 13 residues. Germline CDR1 is MNHNS and CDR2 is SASEGT. The CDR3 sequence is CAGSDGRREAQYF. In DNA, the CDR3 is TGTGCCGGCAGTGACGGTAGGCGAGAGGCCCAGTACTTC.

The chain is built from TRBV7-2 and TRBJ1-1, with no clear D. Germline loops: CDR1 SGHTA, CDR2 FQGNSA. The CDR3 covers 13 residues. Between the trimmed V and J ends, which lost 1 base and 7 bases, there was a span of 10 bases. CDR3 nucleotides: TGTGCCAGCAGCTTAGTTACGAGGGATGAAGCTTTCTTT. Amino acids: CASSLVTRDEAFF.

This chain joins TRBV4-2 and TRBJ2-3; 7 bases are shared with TRBD2. Germline values: CDR1 LGHNA, CDR2 YNFKEQ. The CDR3 sequence is 17 residues long. The V segment lost 5 bases and the J segment 2 bases; nucleotides outside the gene matches: 13. This chain's CDR3 is CASSGEPLAAFTDTQYF. CDR3 coding DNA: TGTGCCAGCAGCGGGGAGCCCCTAGCGGCCTTCACAGATACGCAGTATTTT.

Only a few counts were recorded for this clonotype. This rearrangement joins TRBV7-3 to TRBJ2-1; TRBD2 aligns across 9 bases. CDR1 and CDR2 (germline): SGHTA, FQGTGA. Losses at the gene ends were 1 base for V and 8 bases for J; bases not matched to a gene: 3. The CDR3 has 14 residues. CDR3 nucleotides: TGTGCCAGCAGCTTAAGCGGGGGGGCCCATGAGCAGTTCTTC. The encoded protein is CASSLSGGAHEQFF.

This rearrangement joins TRBV2 to TRBJ1-2, with 7 bases aligning to TRBD1. In germline, CDR1 is SNHLY, CDR2 FYNNEI. The trim removed 5 bases at V and 7 bases at J, leaving 13 bases unmatched. This CDR3 region has 15 residues. The DNA for the CDR3 is TGTGCCAGCAGTCCGTCTGCGCAGGGGGTACGTGGCTACACCTTC. It encodes CASSPSAQGVRGYTF.

This clonotype was recorded a few times. The DNA of the CDR3 is TGCGCCAGCAGCCAGGGGGACAATTGGGGGTATGGCTACACCTTC. Its translation: CASSQGDNWGYGYTF. The chain is built from TRBV4-1 and TRBJ1-2; the D gene is possibly TRBD1 (6 bases). The germline CDR1 and CDR2 sequences are MGHRA and YSYEKL. V was clipped by 3 bases and J by 5 bases, with 16 bases between them. This CDR3 has 15 amino acids.

This rearrangement joins TRBV5-4 to TRBJ2-7; no definite D call. Germline CDR1 reads SGHNT; CDR2 reads YYREEE (reference sequence). Deletions cut 0 bases from V and 7 bases from J, with 14 bases between. This CDR3 is built from 14 residues. This CDR3 reads CASSLGSGELEQYF. The CDR3, as DNA: TGTGCCAGCAGCTTGGGGTCGGGTGAGTTGGAGCAGTACTTC.

This chain uses TRBV28 with TRBJ2-1, with TRBD2 identical over 10 bases. The J segment lost 0 bases and the V segment lost 10 bases, leaving 18 bases of the junction unmatched. The germline gives CDR1 MDHEN, CDR2 SYDVKM. The CDR3 sequence is 19 residues long. For the CDR3, the DNA is TGTGCCACCCGGTACCGTGGACTAGCGGTGCCGAGCTCCTACAATGAGCAGTTCTTC. Amino acid sequence: CATRYRGLAVPSSYNEQFF.

This clonotype was seen more than once but under ten times. This chain connects TRBV29-1 to TRBJ2-7, with D possibly TRBD1 on 7 matching bases. Deletions cut 7 bases from V and 2 bases from J, with 12 bases between. Germline V CDR1 and CDR2: SQVTM, ANQGSEA. The CDR3 totals 12 residues. The CDR3: CSAGDSTYEQYF. The CDR3 DNA is TGCAGCGCGGGGGACAGCACCTACGAGCAGTACTTC.

V gene TRBV9 combines with J gene TRBJ2-5; the D is unclear. This CDR3 is built from 14 residues. In germline, CDR1 is SGDLS, CDR2 YYNGEE. The V gene lost 0 bases and the J gene lost 2 bases, with 8 bases spanning the gap. CDR3 DNA: TGTGCCAGCAGCGTAGGAACAAATCAAGAGACCCAGTACTTC. Protein sequence: CASSVGTNQETQYF.

The J gene is TRBJ2-3, the V gene TRBV6-2 or TRBV6-3; D not resolved. Trimming removed 6 bases from V and 2 bases from J, with 12 bases in between. This CDR3 contains 14 residues. CDR1 is MNHEY and CDR2 is SVGEGT in the germline V gene. CDR3 sequence: CASSGSRLTDTQYF. The CDR3 region has the DNA TGTGCCAGCAGCGGTAGCAGACTCACAGATACGCAGTATTTT.

This clonotype was recorded a few times. This rearrangement joins TRBV30 to TRBJ1-1; tentatively, D is TRBD1 (6 bases). V was shortened by 4 bases and J by 4 bases, with 16 bases between the two germline ends. This CDR3 contains 14 residues. Germline-derived CDR1 and CDR2 are GTSNPN and SVGIG (reference sequence). The CDR3 is CAWTLSRGTTEAFF. In DNA, the CDR3 is TGTGCCTGGACACTCAGCAGGGGTACCACTGAAGCTTTCTTT.

This clonotype has a handful of counts. V and J are TRBV29-1 and TRBJ1-2, with a tentative D call TRBD1 (5 bases). CDR3 length: 14 residues. Germline loops: CDR1 SQVTM, CDR2 ANQGSEA. Between the trimmed V and J ends, which lost 4 bases and 0 bases, there was a span of 12 bases. In DNA, the CDR3 is TGCAGCGTTGGTATCGGGGGAGCTAACTATGGCTACACCTTC. It codes for CSVGIGGANYGYTF.

The chain is built from TRBV12-3 or TRBV12-4 and TRBJ1-5; a weak D match, TRBD1 (6 bases). This CDR3 region has 15 residues. V was shortened by 3 bases and J by 0 bases, with 9 bases between the two germline ends. Here the CDR3 DNA reads TGTGCCAGCAGTTTTCTACAGGGTAGCAATCAGCCCCAGCATTTT. Residues: CASSFLQGSNQPQHF.

This clonotype was seen more than once but under ten times. This rearrangement joins TRBV7-3 to TRBJ2-2, with a weak D call TRBD2 (6 bases). Looked up from germline, CDR1 is SGHTA and CDR2 is FQGTGA. Trimming shortened V by 2 bases and J by 1 base, and 8 bases separated the two germline ends. The CDR3 has 15 amino acids. CDR3 amino acids: CASSLGGMNTGELFF. CDR3 nucleotide sequence: TGTGCCAGCAGCTTAGGGGGGATGAACACCGGGGAGCTGTTTTTT.

The chain employs TRBV28 and TRBJ2-1; a possible D gene is TRBD1 (6 bases). The germline V gene encodes CDR1 MDHEN and CDR2 SYDVKM. This CDR3 comprises 16 residues. V lost 5 bases and J 7 bases, leaving 21 bases between the germline ends. The CDR3 loop is CASSDAKNRAFNEQFF. Written as DNA, the CDR3 is TGTGCCAGCAGTGATGCAAAGAACAGGGCATTTAATGAGCAGTTCTTC. The full variable domain, in which reference TRBV28 and TRBJ2-1 provide the parts outside the CDR3, is DVKVTQSSRYLVKRTGEKVFLECVQDMDHENMFWYRQDPGLGLRLIYFSYDVKMKEKGDIPEGYSVSREKKERFSLILESASTNQTSMYLCASSDAKNRAFNEQFFGPGTRLTVL.

This clonotype was seen more than once but under ten times. The chain uses TRBV4-3 and TRBJ2-3; possibly TRBD2 for D (6 bases). Germline V gene data show CDR1 as LGHNA and CDR2 as YSLEER. Trimming took off 5 bases at V and 3 bases at J, with 15 bases between the two ends. The CDR3 length is 15 residues. CDR3 in DNA: TGCGCCAGCAGCGCAAGGGACTCGAGGACAGATACGCAGTATTTT. Protein product: CASSARDSRTDTQYF.

This clonotype was seen at least ten times. The rearrangement uses TRBV12-3 or TRBV12-4 and TRBJ2-7; the match to TRBD1 covers 9 bases. Trimming cost V 3 bases and J 2 bases; bases outside gene matches: 2. The CDR3 is made up of 14 amino acids. CDR3 in amino acids: CASSLDRGAYEQYF. CDR3 nucleotide sequence: TGTGCCAGCAGTTTGGACAGGGGCGCCTACGAGCAGTACTTC.

This clonotype was seen at least ten times. The chain uses TRBV20-1 and TRBJ2-3; D gene unclear. V lost 5 bases, J lost 2 bases, and 8 bases lay in between. CDR3 length equals 12 residues. Per the germline V gene, CDR1 is DFQATT and CDR2 is SNEGSKA (reference sequence). DNA for the CDR3: TGCAGTGCTCCCCCGTACACAGATACGCAGTATTTT. This codes for CSAPPYTDTQYF.

This clonotype occurred a few times. The chain recombines TRBV29-1 with TRBJ2-7; 12 nucleotides line up with TRBD2. After removal of 5 bases from V and 0 bases from J, the junction contained 5 bases not matched to a gene. CDR3 size: 15 residues. Looked up from germline, CDR1 is SQVTM and CDR2 is ANQGSEA. In DNA form, the CDR3 reads TGCAGCGTTCCCGGGACTAGCGGGCACTCCTACGAGCAGTACTTC. Translating it yields CSVPGTSGHSYEQYF.

This chain connects TRBV28 to TRBJ2-3; D is uncertain. The V end was cut by 10 bases, the J end by 3 bases, with 14 bases between. From germline, CDR1 is MDHEN and CDR2 SYDVKM. The CDR3 totals 13 residues. CDR3 residues: CATSGSTTDTQYF. DNA for the CDR3: TGTGCCACCTCCGGCTCGACTACAGATACGCAGTATTTT.